Listed below are T cell receptor beta chains from one sample, sequenced in a study of CD8 T cells in Susac syndrome. Each CDR3 protein is one row after TCRdb ran MiXCR on the immunoSEQ multiplex PCR reads. The sample shows more than 250,000 distinct CDR3 sequences, about 90% of them seen only once. Sequenced sample: CD4+ T cells from PBMCs. The receptors come from a human donor with multiple sclerosis. CDR3s include the opening cysteine and the closing phenylalanine or tryptophan.

j_gene: TRBJ2-5
v_gene: TRBV7-7
CDR3aa: CASSVDGREETQYF

j_gene: TRBJ1-1
v_gene: TRBV29-1
CDR3aa: CSVTIGTLNTEAFF

j_gene: TRBJ2-5
v_gene: TRBV7-2
CDR3aa: CASSRDRSGTQYF

j_gene: TRBJ2-3
v_gene: TRBV5-4
CDR3aa: CASSKTALHTDTQYF

j_gene: TRBJ2-2
v_gene: TRBV6-2/TRBV6-3
CDR3aa: CASSYSAGFGELFF

j_gene: TRBJ2-1
v_gene: TRBV10-3
CDR3aa: CAIRGTGQGSFLLNEQFF

j_gene: TRBJ2-4
v_gene: TRBV5-1
CDR3aa: CASSPSRGGFGDIQYF

j_gene: TRBJ1-1
v_gene: TRBV20-1
CDR3aa: CSARDRAYTEAFF

j_gene: TRBJ1-5
v_gene: TRBV19
CDR3aa: CASTNDDRDGQPQHF

j_gene: TRBJ1-5
v_gene: TRBV20-1
CDR3aa: CSARRGGGNQPQHF

j_gene: TRBJ2-5
v_gene: TRBV6-6
CDR3aa: CASSTSTTYQETQYF

j_gene: TRBJ2-7
v_gene: TRBV11-2
CDR3aa: CASRRAGSYEQYF

j_gene: TRBJ1-4
v_gene: TRBV30
CDR3aa: CAWRPLSGTANEKLFF

j_gene: TRBJ2-5
v_gene: TRBV19
CDR3aa: CASRGEGETQYF

j_gene: TRBJ2-7
v_gene: TRBV5-7
CDR3aa: CASSLYGGHSYEQYF

j_gene: TRBJ1-6
v_gene: TRBV7-9
CDR3aa: CASSFAYGGSSPLHF

j_gene: TRBJ2-1
v_gene: TRBV29-1
CDR3aa: CSVALLAGVDNEQFF

j_gene: TRBJ2-7
v_gene: TRBV7-2
CDR3aa: CASSLGASGGTYEQYF

j_gene: TRBJ2-3
v_gene: TRBV12-3/TRBV12-4
CDR3aa: CASSFRRDSTDTQYF

j_gene: TRBJ2-7
v_gene: TRBV11-1
CDR3aa: CASSPRQGQYEQYF

j_gene: TRBJ2-5
v_gene: TRBV3-1
CDR3aa: CASSQDARETQYF

j_gene: TRBJ2-1
v_gene: TRBV11-2
CDR3aa: CASSLRLNEQFF

j_gene: TRBJ2-1
v_gene: TRBV6-5
CDR3aa: CASSRTSGRRNEQFF

j_gene: TRBJ2-2
v_gene: TRBV24-1
CDR3aa: CATSRASGGADGGELFF

j_gene: TRBJ2-5
v_gene: TRBV12-5
CDR3aa: CASGLVTSGEKEETQYF

j_gene: TRBJ2-2
v_gene: TRBV19
CDR3aa: CASTVLGTGKTGELFF

j_gene: TRBJ2-3
v_gene: TRBV21-1
CDR3aa: CASSKGPTDTQYF

j_gene: TRBJ1-3
v_gene: TRBV7-9
CDR3aa: CASSLRGSGNTIYF

j_gene: TRBJ1-3
v_gene: TRBV6-5
CDR3aa: CASSSAGSSGNTIYF

j_gene: TRBJ2-5
v_gene: TRBV9
CDR3aa: CASSVWETQYF

j_gene: TRBJ2-1
v_gene: TRBV2
CDR3aa: CASRATGHEQFF

j_gene: TRBJ1-3
v_gene: TRBV19
CDR3aa: CATVGQYSGNTIYF

j_gene: TRBJ1-2
v_gene: TRBV30
CDR3aa: CAWRRGVGGYTF

j_gene: TRBJ1-4
v_gene: TRBV30
CDR3aa: CAWSGKGGNEKLFF

j_gene: TRBJ2-1
v_gene: TRBV6-2/TRBV6-3
CDR3aa: CASSYSRSPRDREFF

j_gene: TRBJ1-5
v_gene: TRBV30
CDR3aa: CAWSTGQGTAQPQHF

j_gene: TRBJ2-1
v_gene: TRBV29-1
CDR3aa: CSVHYGDEQFF

j_gene: TRBJ1-5
v_gene: TRBV6-1
CDR3aa: CASILDRGKQPQHF

j_gene: TRBJ2-2
v_gene: TRBV7-3
CDR3aa: CASSLNPGGDTGELFF

j_gene: TRBJ2-2
v_gene: TRBV29-1
CDR3aa: CSAVLSANTGELFF

j_gene: TRBJ1-2
v_gene: TRBV6-5
CDR3aa: CASTQGVTYGYTF

j_gene: TRBJ1-5
v_gene: TRBV20-1
CDR3aa: CSATMGAGQPQHF

j_gene: TRBJ1-1
v_gene: TRBV29-1
CDR3aa: CSVVPTGVSVHRMNTEAFF

j_gene: TRBJ2-5
v_gene: TRBV10-3
CDR3aa: CAISESRTGGRETQYF

j_gene: TRBJ2-5
v_gene: TRBV11-2
CDR3aa: CASSRDGYQETQYF

j_gene: TRBJ2-3
v_gene: TRBV11-2
CDR3aa: CASSRLAGGSTDTQYF

j_gene: TRBJ2-5
v_gene: TRBV5-1
CDR3aa: CASGLAAAVGETQYF

j_gene: TRBJ1-6
v_gene: TRBV11-3
CDR3aa: CASSLQPDNSPLHF

j_gene: TRBJ2-6
v_gene: TRBV19
CDR3aa: CASSPGTWRMGSGANVLTF

j_gene: TRBJ1-1
v_gene: TRBV6-1
CDR3aa: CASRLPGTASMNTEAFF

j_gene: TRBJ2-1
v_gene: TRBV27
CDR3aa: CASRPRWGQGNNEQFF

j_gene: TRBJ1-1
v_gene: TRBV20-1
CDR3aa: CSAVPRGEAFF

j_gene: TRBJ2-7
v_gene: TRBV4-1
CDR3aa: CASSQFGTHEQYF

j_gene: TRBJ2-3
v_gene: TRBV5-1
CDR3aa: CASSFTGPTEDTQYF

j_gene: TRBJ2-5
v_gene: TRBV6-6
CDR3aa: CASCVGGPEETQYF

j_gene: TRBJ1-3
v_gene: TRBV4-3
CDR3aa: CASSQDAAGGFDTIYF